Given below is one TCR beta chain in context. Its antigen remains unidentified. With a J-beta primer mix and a sample-barcoded 5' primer, a second PCR ran roughly 6 to 11 cycles. TCRdb recomputed calls from the 5' RACE reads with MiXCR, one row per CDR3 protein. This table has around 1.5 million distinct CDR3 sequences, approximately 59% appearing once. The V end was cut by 3 bases, the J end by 3 bases, with 8 bases between. Germline assignment: CDR1 MNHEY and CDR2 SMNVEV (reference sequence). The CDR3 runs 13 residues. The sample originates from a study of blood T cells in healthy people across ages. Findings and caveats of the study: Leaving the PBMCs unsorted stopped any conclusive comparison of naive versus antigen-experienced cells.

Individuals who donated were healthy Caucasians from Russia aged about 6 to 90. Every sample yielded at least 7 million isolated PBMCs. No fewer than 5.5 micrograms of total RNA were isolated from every sample. Sample: blood. This chain connects TRBV27 to TRBJ2-5; D may be TRBD2 (5 bases). The TCR was taken from a man between 18 and 35 years old in good health. CDR3 sequence (DNA): TGTGCCAGCAGTTTTATCGGGGAAGAGACCCAGTACTTC. It specifies CASSFIGEETQYF.